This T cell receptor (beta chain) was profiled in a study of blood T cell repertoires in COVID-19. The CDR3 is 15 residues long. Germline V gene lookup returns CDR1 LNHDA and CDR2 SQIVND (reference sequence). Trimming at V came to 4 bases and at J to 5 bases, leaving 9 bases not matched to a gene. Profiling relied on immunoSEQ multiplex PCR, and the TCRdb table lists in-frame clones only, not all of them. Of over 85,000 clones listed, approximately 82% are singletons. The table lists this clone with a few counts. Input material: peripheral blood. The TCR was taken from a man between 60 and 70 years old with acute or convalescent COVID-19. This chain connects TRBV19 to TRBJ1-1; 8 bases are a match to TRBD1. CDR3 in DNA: TGTGCCAGTAGTAACCCATACAGGGGGAGGACTGAAGCTTTCTTT. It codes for CASSNPYRGRTEAFF.